This TCR beta chain was obtained from a study of regulatory T cells in long-lasting Graves disease. Findings and caveats of the study: Accuracy may have suffered from the small sample size. Persistent Graves' disease cases displayed lower TCR diversity than newly diagnosed ones.

Building of the TCR beta libraries involved iRepertoire HTBI primers and Arm-PCR of CDR3 regions. Each CDR3 protein gets one entry after TCRdb re-called the multiplex PCR reads with MiXCR. The sample contains 380,000 or so distinct CDR3 sequences, 15% to 20% of which appear only once. This CDR3 comprises 13 residues. Trimming pared 5 bases from V and 2 bases from J, leaving 10 bases between. Per germline, CDR1 SGHVS and CDR2 FNYEAQ. Comments on this clonotype: Its antigen remains unidentified.

Indicated time point: newly diagnosed GD, antithyroid drugs for less than 3 months. The TCR library used RNA extracted from PBMCs. These same records also appear under a second study, on T cells in Graves' hyperthyroidism and ophthalmopathy.

V is TRBV7-6 and J is TRBJ2-7; D is uncertain. Source: peripheral blood mononuclear cells (PBMCs), taken at new diagnosis, from a patient treated with antithyroid drugs. The source of this sequence is a woman between 18 and 29 years old with Graves disease. The CDR3 sequence: CASSPGRPYEQYF. Here the CDR3 DNA reads TGTGCCAGCAGCCCCGGACGGCCCTACGAGCAGTACTTC.